This T cell receptor (beta chain) was identified during a study of shared clonotypes between healthy human individuals. Study results and limitations: A limitation of the genetic and exposure-history diversity represented arose from few donors.

Germline CDR1 reads GTSNPN; CDR2 reads SVGIG (reference sequence). The length of the CDR3 is 15 residues. J lost 5 bases, V lost 4 bases, and 8 bases had no gene match. Subsets obtained from CD4+ cells comprised CD45RA+ naive and CD45RA-negative memory cells. Comment on this clone: Its antigen is not known.

The protocol was immunoSEQ multiplex PCR, while the TCRdb copy is restricted to in-frame clones and leaves out a portion. The sample records 550,000 to 700,000 clones, around three quarters being singletons. The rearrangement uses TRBV30 and TRBJ2-3; 11 bases fit TRBD2. The sequence was collected from a woman under 40 in good health. The sequencing input was memory CD4+ T cells sorted from blood. Stated subset: CD45RA-negative fraction. CDR3 region: CAWNELAGAVDTQYF. Here the CDR3 DNA reads TGTGCCTGGAACGAACTAGCGGGAGCTGTAGATACGCAGTATTTT.